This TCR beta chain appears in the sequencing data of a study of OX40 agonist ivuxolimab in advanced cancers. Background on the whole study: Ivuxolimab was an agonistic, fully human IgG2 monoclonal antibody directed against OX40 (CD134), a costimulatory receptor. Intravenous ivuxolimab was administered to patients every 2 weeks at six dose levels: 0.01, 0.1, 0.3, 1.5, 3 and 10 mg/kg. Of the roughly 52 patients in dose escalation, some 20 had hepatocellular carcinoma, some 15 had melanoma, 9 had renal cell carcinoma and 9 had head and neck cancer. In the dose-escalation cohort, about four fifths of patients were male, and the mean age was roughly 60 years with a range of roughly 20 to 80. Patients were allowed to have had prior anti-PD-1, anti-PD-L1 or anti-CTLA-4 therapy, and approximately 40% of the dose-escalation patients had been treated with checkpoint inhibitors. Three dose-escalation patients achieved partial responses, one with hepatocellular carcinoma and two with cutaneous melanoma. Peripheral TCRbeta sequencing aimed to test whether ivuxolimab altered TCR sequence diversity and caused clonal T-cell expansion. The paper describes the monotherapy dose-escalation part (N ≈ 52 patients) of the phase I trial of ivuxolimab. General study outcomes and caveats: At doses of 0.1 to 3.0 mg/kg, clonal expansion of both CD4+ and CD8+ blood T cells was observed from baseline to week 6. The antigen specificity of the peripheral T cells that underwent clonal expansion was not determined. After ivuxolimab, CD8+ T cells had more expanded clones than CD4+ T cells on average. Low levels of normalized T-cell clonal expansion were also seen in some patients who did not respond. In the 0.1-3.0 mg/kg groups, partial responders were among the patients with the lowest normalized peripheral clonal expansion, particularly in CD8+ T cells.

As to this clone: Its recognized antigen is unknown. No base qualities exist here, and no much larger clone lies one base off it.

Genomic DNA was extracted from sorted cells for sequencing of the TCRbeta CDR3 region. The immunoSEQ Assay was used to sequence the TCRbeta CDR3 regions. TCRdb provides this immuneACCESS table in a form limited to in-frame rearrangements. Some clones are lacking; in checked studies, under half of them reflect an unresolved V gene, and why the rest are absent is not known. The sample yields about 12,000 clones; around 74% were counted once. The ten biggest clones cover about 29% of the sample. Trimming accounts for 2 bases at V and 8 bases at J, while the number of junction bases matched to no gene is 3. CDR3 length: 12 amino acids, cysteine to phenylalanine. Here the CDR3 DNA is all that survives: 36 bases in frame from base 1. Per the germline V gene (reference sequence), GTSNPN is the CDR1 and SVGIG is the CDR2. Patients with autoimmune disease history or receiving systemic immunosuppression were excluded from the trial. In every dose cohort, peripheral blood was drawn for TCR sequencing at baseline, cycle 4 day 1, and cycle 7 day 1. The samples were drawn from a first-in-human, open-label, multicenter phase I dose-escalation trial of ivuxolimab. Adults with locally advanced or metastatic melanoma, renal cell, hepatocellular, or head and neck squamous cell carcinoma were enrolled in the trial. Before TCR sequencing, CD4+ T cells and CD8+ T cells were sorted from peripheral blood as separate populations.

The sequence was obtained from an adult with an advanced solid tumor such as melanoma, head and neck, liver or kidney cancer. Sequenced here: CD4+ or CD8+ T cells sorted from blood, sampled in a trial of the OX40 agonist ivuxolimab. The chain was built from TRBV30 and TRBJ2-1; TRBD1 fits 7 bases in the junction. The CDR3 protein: CAWSLGGDEQFF. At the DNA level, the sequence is TGTGCCTGGAGTCTAGGGGGCGATGAGCAGTTCTTC.